The 21 T cell receptor beta chains below were found in one sample sequenced in a study of blood T cell repertoires in COVID-19 (dated by TCRdb to 2020 to 2021). The library was made by the immunoSEQ multiplex PCR assay. TCRdb holds this immuneACCESS table with in-frame rearrangements only. Some clones are missing; in checked studies, unresolved V genes explain under half, and the rest has no known cause. This sample comprises 80,000 to 100,000 clones, more than 90% of them detected only once. Together, the top ten hold 4% to 5.5% of the sample. Specimen: peripheral blood. These receptors originate from a human donor with active COVID-19. The donor label of this sample is uncertain.

CDR3 in DNA: TGTGCCAGCACGTTGTTAGCGGGAGGGCGAGAGCAGTTCTTC. Amino acid sequence: CASTLLAGGREQFF. The gene calls are TRBV28 and TRBJ2-1, with TRBD2 matching 11 bases. Looked up from germline, CDR1 is MDHEN and CDR2 is SYDVKM. The V and J ends lost 7 bases and 10 bases, in that order; junction bases with no gene match: 9. The CDR3 has 14 residues.

The chain carries TRBV5-5 and TRBJ2-1; 7 bases map to TRBD2. The CDR3 loop spans 15 amino acids. Germline lookup yields CDR1 SGHKS and CDR2 YYEKEE (reference sequence). V trimming: 4 bases; J trimming: 7 bases; junction bases outside the gene matches: 11. The CDR3: CASSLWLAEGNEQFF. DNA for the CDR3: TGTGCCAGCAGCCTGTGGCTAGCGGAGGGTAATGAGCAGTTCTTC.

The rearrangement uses TRBV11-2 and TRBJ2-5; a weak D match, TRBD1 (5 bases). With 3 bases removed from V and 3 bases from J, the gap between germline ends came to 8 bases. Germline values: CDR1 SGHAT, CDR2 FQNNGV. The CDR3 has 13 residues. This CDR3 is CASSFSREETQYF. In nucleotides, the CDR3 is TGTGCCAGCAGCTTTTCCAGGGAAGAGACCCAGTACTTC. The whole variable domain, filled in from reference TRBV11-2 and TRBJ2-5, reads EAGVAQSPRYKIIEKRQSVAFWCNPISGHATLYWYQQILGQGPKLLIQFQNNGVVDDSQLPKDRFSAERLKGVDSTLKIQPAKLEDSAVYLCASSFSREETQYFGPGTRLLVL.

This clone has a single count. The chain couples TRBV10-1 to TRBJ1-4, with 8 bases that match TRBD1. The CDR3 spans 12 residues. Per germline, CDR1 WNHNN and CDR2 SYGVQD (reference sequence). Germline trimming cut 6 bases from V and 7 bases from J; bases unmatched to any gene: 1. CDR3 protein: CASRGTGEKLFF. CDR3 coding DNA: TGCGCCAGCAGGGGGACAGGTGAAAAACTGTTTTTT.

A few counts support this clone. The genes are TRBV15 and TRBJ2-7; D unclear. Germline V gene sequence: CDR1 LNHNV, CDR2 YYDKDF (reference sequence). Trimming shortened V by 0 bases and J by 4 bases, and 7 bases separated the two germline ends. The CDR3 covers 13 residues. CDR3 protein: CATSRDPSYEQYF. The CDR3 DNA reads TGTGCCACCAGCAGAGATCCCTCTTACGAGCAGTACTTC. The full variable domain, with the rest looked up from reference TRBV15 and TRBJ2-7, is DAMVIQNPRYQVTQFGKPVTLSCSQTLNHNVMYWYQQKSSQAPKLLFHYYDKDFNNEADTPDNFQSRRPNTSFCFLDIRSPGLGDTAMYLCATSRDPSYEQYFGPGTRLTVT.

The gene calls are TRBV9 and TRBJ1-4; D is ambiguous. The germline V gene has CDR1 SGDLS and CDR2 YYNGEE. The CDR3 has 15 residues. V shed 3 bases and J shed 3 bases, with 12 bases lying between them. CDR3: CASSAQPTPNEKLFF. The CDR3 DNA is TGTGCCAGCAGCGCCCAACCGACACCTAATGAAAAACTGTTTTTT.

J is TRBJ2-7 and V is TRBV19; D not resolved. With 3 bases removed from V and 3 bases from J, the gap between germline ends came to 15 bases. The CDR3 length is 15 residues. CDR1 and CDR2 from the germline V gene are LNHDA and SQIVND (reference sequence). For the CDR3, the DNA is TGTGCCAGTAGTATTCAGTCCAGGCCGATCTACGAGCAGTACTTC. Translating it yields CASSIQSRPIYEQYF.

The chain links TRBV19 to TRBJ2-7, with 7 bases aligning to TRBD1. The germline CDR1 and CDR2 sequences are LNHDA and SQIVND (reference sequence). V lost 5 bases to trimming and J lost 3 bases; unmatched junction nucleotides: 7. CDR3 size: 14 residues. The CDR3 DNA reads TGTGCCAGTAGTCCCGGGACAGCCTACTACGAGCAGTACTTC. Protein product: CASSPGTAYYEQYF.

This sequence joins TRBV24-1 and TRBJ2-1; D might be TRBD1 (7 bases). V was cut by 3 bases and J by 7 bases, with 15 bases left in between. The CDR3 is 15 amino acids. Germline CDR1 reads KGHDR; CDR2 reads SFDVKD. The CDR3 sequence is CATSDRKAGGNEQFF. CDR3 DNA sequence: TGTGCCACCAGTGATAGAAAGGCAGGGGGGAATGAGCAGTTCTTC.

A single count supports this clone. The chain couples TRBV9 to TRBJ1-2, with 12 bases lining up with TRBD1. The CDR3 has 18 residues. With V trimmed by 0 bases and J by 4 bases, 10 bases remained unmatched. Germline V gives CDR1 SGDLS, CDR2 YYNGEE. Here the CDR3 reads CASSVGVGGTGGIYGYTF. CDR3 DNA sequence: TGTGCCAGCAGCGTAGGAGTTGGCGGGACAGGGGGCATCTATGGCTACACCTTC.

The chain joins TRBV7-8 to TRBJ1-2, with D perhaps TRBD1 (6 bases). Per the germline V gene, CDR1 is SGHVS and CDR2 is FQNEAQ. Trimming removed 2 bases from V and 3 bases from J, with 7 bases in between. The CDR3 is made up of 13 amino acids. CDR3 DNA sequence: TGTGCCAGCAGCTTACGACAGGACTATGGCTACACCTTC. It yields the protein CASSLRQDYGYTF. Full variable domain (outside the CDR3, taken from reference TRBV7-8 and TRBJ1-2): GAGVSQSPRYKVAKRGQDVALRCDPISGHVSLFWYQQALGQGPEFLTYFQNEAQLDKSGLPSDRFFAERPEGSVSTLKIQRTQQEDSAVYLCASSLRQDYGYTFGSGTRLTVV.

The chain carries TRBV6-1 and TRBJ1-1; unclear D gene. Germline V gene lookup returns CDR1 MNHNS and CDR2 SASEGT. The CDR3 has 13 amino acids. The germline V and J ends were trimmed by 3 bases and 3 bases, with 8 bases remaining between them. CDR3 DNA sequence: TGTGCCAGCAGTGACACTAGGGACACTGAAGCTTTCTTT. The encoded protein is CASSDTRDTEAFF.

The V gene is TRBV9, the J gene TRBJ2-5, with 9 positions matching TRBD1. The CDR3 has 15 amino acids. The trim removed 4 bases at V and 3 bases at J, leaving 7 bases unmatched. CDR1 and CDR2 (germline): SGDLS, YYNGEE. Here the CDR3 DNA reads TGTGCCAGCAGCCTAACCGGGACAGGGAAAGAGACCCAGTACTTC. Its protein product is CASSLTGTGKETQYF.

This clone was recorded only once. The chain is built from TRBV2 and TRBJ2-7, with 11 bases that match TRBD1. The CDR3 covers 13 residues. CDR1 and CDR2 (germline): SNHLY, FYNNEI. The junction had 7 bases not matched to a gene; V was cut back by 8 bases and J by 7 bases. The DNA of the CDR3 is TGTGCCAGCTGCAGGACAGGGGGCCTGGAGCAGTACTTC. Protein product: CASCRTGGLEQYF.

The genes are TRBV5-1 and TRBJ1-2; D uncertain. From germline, CDR1 is SGHRS and CDR2 YFSETQ. The CDR3 is 14 residues long. The germline V and J ends were trimmed by 1 base and 2 bases, with 9 bases remaining between them. This CDR3 reads CASSLSNSNYGYTF. CDR3 sequence (DNA): TGCGCCAGCAGCTTGTCCAACAGCAACTATGGCTACACCTTC.

This clone has a single count. V and J are TRBV3-1 (or the pseudogene TRBV3-2) and TRBJ1-6; TRBD1 matches 7 bases. From germline, CDR1 is LGHDT and CDR2 YNNKEL (reference sequence). J was trimmed by 9 bases and V by 2 bases; bases with no gene match: 7. The CDR3 contains 15 residues. The CDR3 DNA reads as TGTGCCAGCAGCCAAACCAGGGGGTCTGGTTCACCCCTCCACTTT. The encoded protein is CASSQTRGSGSPLHF.

The rearrangement links TRBV9 to TRBJ1-2; D is possibly TRBD1 (5 bases). CDR3 length equals 15 residues. V lost 2 bases and J lost 7, with 18 bases in between. Germline V gives CDR1 SGDLS, CDR2 YYNGEE. CDR3 loop: CASSVTGEVPGGYTF. CDR3 DNA sequence: TGTGCCAGCAGCGTCACGGGGGAAGTCCCCGGTGGCTACACCTTC.

The CDR3 nucleotides read TGTGCCAGCAGCGCAAGGACAGGGACAGATACGCAGTATTTT. This gives the protein CASSARTGTDTQYF. This chain connects TRBV11-3 to TRBJ2-3; 8 bases fit TRBD1. The V segment lost 5 bases and the J segment 3 bases; nucleotides outside the gene matches: 4. CDR1 and CDR2 (germline): SGHNT, YENEEA. CDR3 length equals 14 residues.

The chain uses TRBV7-9 and TRBJ1-5; possible D gene TRBD1, 6 bases. V gave up 2 bases and J gave up 7 bases, with 9 bases separating them. Germline V gene data show CDR1 as SEHNR and CDR2 as FQNEAQ (reference sequence). CDR3 length equals 13 residues. The CDR3 region has the DNA TGTGCCAGCAGCTTACCAGGGGTACAGCCCCAGCATTTT. Translated: CASSLPGVQPQHF.

The gene calls are TRBV24-1 and TRBJ2-3, with a tentative D call TRBD2 (5 bases). Germline values: CDR1 KGHDR, CDR2 SFDVKD. The CDR3 runs 11 residues. V was clipped by 6 bases and J by 8 bases, with 8 bases between them. CDR3 in DNA: TGTGCCACCAGTTCAGGAGGTACGCAGTATTTT. This sequence encodes CATSSGGTQYF.

The chain combines TRBV6-2 or TRBV6-3 with TRBJ2-3; tentatively, D is TRBD1 (6 bases). This CDR3 has 14 residues. Germline CDR1 reads MNHEY; CDR2 reads SVGEGT. Trimming stripped 6 bases from V and 5 bases from J, with 15 bases between. The CDR3: CASSRGPPVDTQYF. CDR3 bases: TGTGCCAGCAGCAGGGGTCCCCCGGTAGATACGCAGTATTTT.